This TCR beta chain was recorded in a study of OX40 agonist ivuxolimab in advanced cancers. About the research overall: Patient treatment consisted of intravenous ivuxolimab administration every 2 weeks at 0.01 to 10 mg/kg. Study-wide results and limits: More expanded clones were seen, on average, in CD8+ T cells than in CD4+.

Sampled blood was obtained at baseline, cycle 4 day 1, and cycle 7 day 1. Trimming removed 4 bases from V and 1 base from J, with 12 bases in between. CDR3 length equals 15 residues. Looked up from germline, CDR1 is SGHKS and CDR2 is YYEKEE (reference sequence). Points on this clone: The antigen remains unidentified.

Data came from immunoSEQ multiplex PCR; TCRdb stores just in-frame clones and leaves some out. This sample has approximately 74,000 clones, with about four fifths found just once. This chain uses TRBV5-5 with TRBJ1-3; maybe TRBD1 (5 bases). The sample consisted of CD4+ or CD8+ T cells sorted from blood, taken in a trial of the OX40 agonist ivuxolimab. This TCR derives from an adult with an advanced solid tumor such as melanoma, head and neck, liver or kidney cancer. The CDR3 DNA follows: TGTGCCAGCAGCACTACGAAGGGGTCTGGAAACACCATATATTTT. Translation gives CASSTTKGSGNTIYF.